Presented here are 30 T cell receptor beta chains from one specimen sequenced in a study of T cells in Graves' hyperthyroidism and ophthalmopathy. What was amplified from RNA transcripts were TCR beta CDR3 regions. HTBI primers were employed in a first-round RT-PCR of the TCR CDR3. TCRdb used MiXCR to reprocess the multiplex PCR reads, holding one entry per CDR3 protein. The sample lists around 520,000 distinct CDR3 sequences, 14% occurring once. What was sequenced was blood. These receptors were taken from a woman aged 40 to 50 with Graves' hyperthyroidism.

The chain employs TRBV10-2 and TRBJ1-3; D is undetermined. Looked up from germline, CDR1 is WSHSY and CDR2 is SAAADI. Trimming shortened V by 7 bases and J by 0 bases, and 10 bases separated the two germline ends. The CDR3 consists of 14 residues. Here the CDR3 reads CASKEGNSGNTIYF. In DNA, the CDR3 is TGCGCCAGCAAGGAGGGAAACTCTGGAAACACCATATATTTT.

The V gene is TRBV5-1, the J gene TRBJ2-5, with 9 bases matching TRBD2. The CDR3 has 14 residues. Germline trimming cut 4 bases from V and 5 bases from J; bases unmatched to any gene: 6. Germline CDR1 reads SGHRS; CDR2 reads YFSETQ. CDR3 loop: CASSTGTSYETQYF. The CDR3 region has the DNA TGCGCCAGCAGCACAGGGACTAGCTATGAGACCCAGTACTTC. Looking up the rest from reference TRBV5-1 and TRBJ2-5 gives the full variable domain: KAGVTQTPRYLIKTRGQQVTLSCSPISGHRSVSWYQQTPGQGLQFLFEYFSETQRNKGNFPGRFSGRQFSNSRSEMNVSTLELGDSALYLCASSTGTSYETQYFGPGTRLLVL.

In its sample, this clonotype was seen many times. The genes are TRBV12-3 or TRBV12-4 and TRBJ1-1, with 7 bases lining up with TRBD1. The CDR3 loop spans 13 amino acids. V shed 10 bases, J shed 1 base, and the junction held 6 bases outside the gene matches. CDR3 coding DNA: TGTGCCACCAAAAGACAGGGGAACACTGAAGCTTTCTTT. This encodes CATKRQGNTEAFF.

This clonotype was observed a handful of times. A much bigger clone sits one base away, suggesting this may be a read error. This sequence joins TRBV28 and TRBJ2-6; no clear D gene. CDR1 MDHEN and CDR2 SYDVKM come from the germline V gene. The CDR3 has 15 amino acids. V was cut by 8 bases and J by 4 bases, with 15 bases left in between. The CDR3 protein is CASGPEGKGANVLTF. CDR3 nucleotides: TGTGCCAGCGGACCAGAAGGGAAAGGGGCCAACGTCCTGACTTTC. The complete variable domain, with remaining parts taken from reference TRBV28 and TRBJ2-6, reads DVKVTQSSRYLVKRTGEKVFLECVQDMDHENMFWYRQDPGLGLRLIYFSYDVKMKEKGDIPEGYSVSREKKERFSLILESASTNQTSMYLCASGPEGKGANVLTFGAGSRLTVL.

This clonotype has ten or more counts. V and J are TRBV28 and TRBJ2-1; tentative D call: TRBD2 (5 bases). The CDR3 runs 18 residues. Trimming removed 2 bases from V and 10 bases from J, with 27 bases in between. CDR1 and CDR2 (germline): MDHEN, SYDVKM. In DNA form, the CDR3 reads TGTGCCAGCAGTTTAGCGCCCCGGGGTCCCATCGATCCCCGGGAGCAGTTCTTC. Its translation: CASSLAPRGPIDPREQFF.

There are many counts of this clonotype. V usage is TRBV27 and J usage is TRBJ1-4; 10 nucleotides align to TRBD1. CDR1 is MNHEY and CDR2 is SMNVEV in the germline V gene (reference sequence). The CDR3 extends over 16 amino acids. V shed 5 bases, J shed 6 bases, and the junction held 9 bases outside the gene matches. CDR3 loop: CASSLTSGQGYEKLFF. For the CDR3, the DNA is TGTGCCAGCAGTCTAACTTCGGGACAGGGGTATGAAAAACTGTTTTTT.

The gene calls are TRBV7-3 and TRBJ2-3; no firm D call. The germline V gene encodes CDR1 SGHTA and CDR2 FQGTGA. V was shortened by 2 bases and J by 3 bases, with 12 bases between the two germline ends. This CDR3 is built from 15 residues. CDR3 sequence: CASSLEAKITDTQYF. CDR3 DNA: TGTGCCAGCAGCTTAGAGGCAAAGATTACAGATACGCAGTATTTT. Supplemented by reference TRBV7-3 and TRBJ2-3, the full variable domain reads GAGVSQTPSNKVTEKGKYVELRCDPISGHTALYWYRQSLGQGPEFLIYFQGTGAADDSGLPNDRFFAVRPEGSVSTLKIQRTERGDSAVYLCASSLEAKITDTQYFGPGTRLTVL.

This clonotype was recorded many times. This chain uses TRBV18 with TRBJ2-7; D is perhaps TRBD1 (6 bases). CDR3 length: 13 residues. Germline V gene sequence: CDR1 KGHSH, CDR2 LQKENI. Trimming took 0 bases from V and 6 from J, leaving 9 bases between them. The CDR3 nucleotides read TGTGCCAGCTCACCACCTGGCAGGGGCGAGCAGTACTTC. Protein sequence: CASSPPGRGEQYF.

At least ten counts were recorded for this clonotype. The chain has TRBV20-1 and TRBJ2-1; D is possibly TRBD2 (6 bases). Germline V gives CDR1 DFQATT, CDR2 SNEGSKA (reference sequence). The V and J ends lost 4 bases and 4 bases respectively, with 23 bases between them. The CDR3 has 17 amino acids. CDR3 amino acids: CSATGDSNRAIYNEQFF. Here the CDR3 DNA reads TGCAGTGCTACCGGGGACTCCAATCGGGCGATTTACAATGAGCAGTTCTTC.

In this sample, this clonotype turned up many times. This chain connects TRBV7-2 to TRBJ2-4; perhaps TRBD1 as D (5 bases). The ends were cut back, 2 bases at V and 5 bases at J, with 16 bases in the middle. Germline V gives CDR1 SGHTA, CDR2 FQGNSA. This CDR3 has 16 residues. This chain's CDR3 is CASSLWSLGRENIQYF. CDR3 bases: TGTGCCAGCAGCTTATGGAGTTTGGGCAGGGAAAACATTCAGTACTTC.

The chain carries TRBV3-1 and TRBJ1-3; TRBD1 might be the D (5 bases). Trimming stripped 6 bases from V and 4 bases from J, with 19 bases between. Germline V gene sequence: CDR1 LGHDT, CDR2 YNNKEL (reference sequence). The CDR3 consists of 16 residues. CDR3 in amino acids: CASSPKLDSGGNTIYF. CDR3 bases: TGTGCCAGCAGTCCGAAACTAGACAGTGGAGGAAACACCATATATTTT.

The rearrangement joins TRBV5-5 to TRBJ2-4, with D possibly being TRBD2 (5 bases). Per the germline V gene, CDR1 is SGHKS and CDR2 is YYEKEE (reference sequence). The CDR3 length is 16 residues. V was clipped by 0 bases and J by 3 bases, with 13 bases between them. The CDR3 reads CASSLAEGFGKNIQYF. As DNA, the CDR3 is TGTGCCAGCAGCTTGGCCGAGGGATTCGGCAAAAACATTCAGTACTTC.

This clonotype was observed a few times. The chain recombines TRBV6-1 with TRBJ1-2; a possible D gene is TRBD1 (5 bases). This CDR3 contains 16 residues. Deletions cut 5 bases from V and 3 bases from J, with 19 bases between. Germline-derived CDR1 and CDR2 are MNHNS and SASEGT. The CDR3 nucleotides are TGTGCCAGCAGTTCACTAAAATCGGGGCTTTACTATGGCTACACCTTC. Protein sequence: CASSSLKSGLYYGYTF.

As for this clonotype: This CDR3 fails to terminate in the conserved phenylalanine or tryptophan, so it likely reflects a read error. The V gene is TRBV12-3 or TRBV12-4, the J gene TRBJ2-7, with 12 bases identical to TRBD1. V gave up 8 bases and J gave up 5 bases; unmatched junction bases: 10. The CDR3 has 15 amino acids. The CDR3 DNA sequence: TGTGCCAGCGCCTTATCCGGGACAGGGGGCCACGAGCAGTACCTC. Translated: CASALSGTGGHEQYL.

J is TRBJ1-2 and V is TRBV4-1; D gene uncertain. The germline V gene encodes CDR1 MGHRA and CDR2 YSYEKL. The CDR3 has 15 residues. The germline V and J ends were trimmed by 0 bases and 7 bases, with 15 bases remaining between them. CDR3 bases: TGCGCCAGCAGCCAAGAAGGCCCCCCGACGGCTGGCTACACCTTC. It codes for CASSQEGPPTAGYTF.

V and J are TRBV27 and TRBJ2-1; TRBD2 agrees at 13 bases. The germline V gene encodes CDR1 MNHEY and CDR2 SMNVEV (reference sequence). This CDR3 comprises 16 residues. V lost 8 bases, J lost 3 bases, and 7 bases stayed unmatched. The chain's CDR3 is CASATRLAGGYNEQFF. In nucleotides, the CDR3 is TGTGCCAGCGCAACCAGACTAGCGGGAGGCTACAATGAGCAGTTCTTC.

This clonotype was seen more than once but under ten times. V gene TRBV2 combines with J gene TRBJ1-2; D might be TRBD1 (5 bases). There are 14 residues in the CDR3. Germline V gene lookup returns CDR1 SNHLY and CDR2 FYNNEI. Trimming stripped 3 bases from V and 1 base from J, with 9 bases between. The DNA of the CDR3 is TGTGCCAGCAGTGACCGGGGGAATAACTATGGCTACACCTTC. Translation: CASSDRGNNYGYTF.

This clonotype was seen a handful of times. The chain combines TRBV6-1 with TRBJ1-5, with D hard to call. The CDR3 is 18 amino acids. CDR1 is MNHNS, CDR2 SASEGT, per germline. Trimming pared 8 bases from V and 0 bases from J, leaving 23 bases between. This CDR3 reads CASDPGQGGSYSNQPQHF. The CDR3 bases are TGTGCCAGCGACCCCGGGCAAGGCGGCTCTTATAGCAATCAGCCCCAGCATTTT.

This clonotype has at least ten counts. CDR3 loop: CASSFLPETQYF. The CDR3 coding sequence is TGTGCCAGCAGTTTCCTACCGGAGACCCAGTACTTC. The chain uses TRBV28 and TRBJ2-5; D gene ambiguous. The CDR3 covers 12 residues. Trimming shortened V by 3 bases and J by 5 bases, and 7 bases separated the two germline ends. Germline V gives CDR1 MDHEN, CDR2 SYDVKM. The full variable domain, in which reference TRBV28 and TRBJ2-5 provide the parts outside the CDR3, is DVKVTQSSRYLVKRTGEKVFLECVQDMDHENMFWYRQDPGLGLRLIYFSYDVKMKEKGDIPEGYSVSREKKERFSLILESASTNQTSMYLCASSFLPETQYFGPGTRLLVL.

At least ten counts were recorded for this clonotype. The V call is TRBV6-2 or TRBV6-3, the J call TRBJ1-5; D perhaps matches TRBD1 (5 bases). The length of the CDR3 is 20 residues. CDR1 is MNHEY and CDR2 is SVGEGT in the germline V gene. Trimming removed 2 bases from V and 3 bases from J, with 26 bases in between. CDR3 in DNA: TGTGCCAGCAGTTACGATTTCGGAAAACAGGATCCTCCTACCAATCAGCCCCAGCATTTT. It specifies CASSYDFGKQDPPTNQPQHF.

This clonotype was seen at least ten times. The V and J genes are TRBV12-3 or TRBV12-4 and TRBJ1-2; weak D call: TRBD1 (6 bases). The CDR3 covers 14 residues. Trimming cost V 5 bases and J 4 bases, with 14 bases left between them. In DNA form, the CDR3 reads TGTGCCAGCAGTGGGCTACAGGGCGCCTATGGCTACACCTTC. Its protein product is CASSGLQGAYGYTF.

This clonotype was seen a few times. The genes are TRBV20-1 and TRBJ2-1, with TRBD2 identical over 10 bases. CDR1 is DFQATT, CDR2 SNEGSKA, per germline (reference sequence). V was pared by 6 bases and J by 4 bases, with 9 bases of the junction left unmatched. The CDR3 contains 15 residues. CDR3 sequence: CSAPSSGRDYNEQFF. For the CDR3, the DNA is TGCAGTGCCCCTTCGAGCGGGAGGGATTACAATGAGCAGTTCTTC.

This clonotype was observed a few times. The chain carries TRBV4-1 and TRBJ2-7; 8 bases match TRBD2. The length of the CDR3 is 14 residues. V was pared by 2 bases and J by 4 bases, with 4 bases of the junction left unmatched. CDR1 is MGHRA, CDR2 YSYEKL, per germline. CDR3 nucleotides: TGCGCCAGCAGCCAAAGGACTAGCACATACGAGCAGTACTTC. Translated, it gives CASSQRTSTYEQYF.

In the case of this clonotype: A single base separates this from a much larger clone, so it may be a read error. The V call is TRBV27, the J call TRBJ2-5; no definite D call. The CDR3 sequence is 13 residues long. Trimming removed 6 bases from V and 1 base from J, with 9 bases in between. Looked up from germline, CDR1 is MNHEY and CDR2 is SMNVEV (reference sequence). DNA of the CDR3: TGTGCCAGCAGCAATATCTTCCAAGAGACCCAGTACTTC. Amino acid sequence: CASSNIFQETQYF.

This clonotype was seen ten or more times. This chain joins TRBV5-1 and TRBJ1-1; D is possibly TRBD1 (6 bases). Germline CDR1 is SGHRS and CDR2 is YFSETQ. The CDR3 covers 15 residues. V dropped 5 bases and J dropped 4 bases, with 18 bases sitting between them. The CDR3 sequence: CASRPELGAGTEAFF. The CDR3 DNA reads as TGCGCCAGCAGGCCTGAGCTGGGGGCGGGCACTGAAGCTTTCTTT. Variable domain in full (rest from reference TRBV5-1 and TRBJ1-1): KAGVTQTPRYLIKTRGQQVTLSCSPISGHRSVSWYQQTPGQGLQFLFEYFSETQRNKGNFPGRFSGRQFSNSRSEMNVSTLELGDSALYLCASRPELGAGTEAFFGQGTRLTVV.

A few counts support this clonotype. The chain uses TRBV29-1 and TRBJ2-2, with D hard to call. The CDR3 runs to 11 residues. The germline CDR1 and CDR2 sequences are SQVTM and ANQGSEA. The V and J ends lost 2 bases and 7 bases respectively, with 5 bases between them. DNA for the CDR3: TGCAGCGTTGAACAGGTCGGGGAGCTGTTTTTT. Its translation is CSVEQVGELFF.

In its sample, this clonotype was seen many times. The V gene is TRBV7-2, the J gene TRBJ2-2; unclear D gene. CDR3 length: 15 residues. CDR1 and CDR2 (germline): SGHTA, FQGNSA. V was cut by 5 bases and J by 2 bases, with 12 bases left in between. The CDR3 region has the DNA TGTGCCAGCAGCCCCGAAGGGATCAACACCGGGGAGCTGTTTTTT. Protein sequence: CASSPEGINTGELFF.

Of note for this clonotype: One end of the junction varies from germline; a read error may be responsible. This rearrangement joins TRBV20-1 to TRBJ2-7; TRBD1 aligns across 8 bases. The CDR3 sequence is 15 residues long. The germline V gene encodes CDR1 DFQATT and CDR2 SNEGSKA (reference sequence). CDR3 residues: CSTRFLDRAPYEQYF. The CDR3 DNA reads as TGCAGTACTAGATTCTTGGACAGGGCCCCCTACGAGCAGTACTTC.

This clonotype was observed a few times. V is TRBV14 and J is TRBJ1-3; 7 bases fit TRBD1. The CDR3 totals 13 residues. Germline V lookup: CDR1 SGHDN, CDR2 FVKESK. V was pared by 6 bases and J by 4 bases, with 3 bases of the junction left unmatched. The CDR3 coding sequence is TGTGCCAGCAGACGGACAGGCGGAAACACCATATATTTT. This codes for CASRRTGGNTIYF.

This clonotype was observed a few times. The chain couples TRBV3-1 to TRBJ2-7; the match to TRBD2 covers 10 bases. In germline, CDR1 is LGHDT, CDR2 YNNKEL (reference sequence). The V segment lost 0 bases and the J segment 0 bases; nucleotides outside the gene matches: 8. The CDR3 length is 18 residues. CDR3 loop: CASSQDSLAGGTSYEQYF. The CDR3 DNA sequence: TGTGCCAGCAGCCAAGACTCATTAGCGGGAGGAACCTCCTACGAGCAGTACTTC.